The 19 T cell receptor beta chains reported below all come from one sample, sequenced in a study of shared clonotypes between healthy human individuals. Repertoires were generated with immunoSEQ multiplex PCR, while TCRdb's copy carries only in-frame clones and drops some. This sample yields approximately 980,000 clones, of which 76% are seen a single time; about 1.5% belongs to the top ten. Sequencing was performed on memory CD4+ T cells sorted from blood. Subset: CD45RA-negative fraction. These receptors were collected from a man between 18 and 29 years old in good health.

Written as DNA, the CDR3 is TGTGCCACCAGCAGTCCGGGGACAGGGGTTGGAAACACCATATATTTT. Encoded protein: CATSSPGTGVGNTIYF. V usage is TRBV15 and J usage is TRBJ1-3, with 10 bases that match TRBD1. CDR1 and CDR2 from the germline V gene are LNHNV and YYDKDF (reference sequence). V trimming: 3 bases; J trimming: 3 bases; junction bases outside the gene matches: 5. This CDR3 comprises 16 residues.

The rearrangement links TRBV9 to TRBJ2-6; D unclear. Germline V gives CDR1 SGDLS, CDR2 YYNGEE. The CDR3 has 16 amino acids. V was trimmed by 3 bases and J by 0 bases, leaving 10 bases between them. This chain's CDR3 is CASSAQAFSGANVLTF. The CDR3 DNA reads TGTGCCAGCAGCGCCCAAGCCTTCTCTGGGGCCAACGTCCTGACTTTC.

This sequence joins TRBV2 and TRBJ1-5; 7 bases map to TRBD1. The V segment lost 4 bases and the J segment 4 bases; nucleotides outside the gene matches: 4. Germline V lookup: CDR1 SNHLY, CDR2 FYNNEI. This CDR3 contains 14 residues. CDR3 loop: CASSVLQGNQPQHF. Written as DNA, the CDR3 is TGTGCCAGCAGTGTCTTACAGGGGAATCAGCCCCAGCATTTT.

The genes are TRBV19 and TRBJ1-6; D is ambiguous. Trimming shortened V by 3 bases and J by 5 bases, and 8 bases separated the two germline ends. The CDR3 consists of 14 residues. Per germline, CDR1 LNHDA and CDR2 SQIVND (reference sequence). The CDR3 is CASSIVPDNSPLHF. In DNA, the CDR3 is TGTGCCAGTAGTATTGTACCAGATAATTCACCCCTCCACTTT.

The chain combines TRBV27 with TRBJ1-5, with TRBD1 matching over 7 bases. The CDR3 runs to 15 residues. Germline V gives CDR1 MNHEY, CDR2 SMNVEV (reference sequence). Trimming removed 4 bases from V and 6 bases from J; junction bases left unmatched: 9. The CDR3 coding sequence is TGTGCCAGCAGTTCTGGCAGGGGGAAACCTCAGCCCCAGCATTTT. Protein sequence: CASSSGRGKPQPQHF.

The rearrangement links TRBV27 to TRBJ2-7, with D possibly matching TRBD1 (6 bases). V was cut by 8 bases and J by 5 bases, with 16 bases left in between. The CDR3 is 13 amino acids. The germline CDR1 and CDR2 sequences are MNHEY and SMNVEV (reference sequence). CDR3: CASPPLGHDEQYF. CDR3 coding DNA: TGTGCCAGCCCCCCCCTGGGACACGACGAGCAGTACTTC.

The chain carries TRBV15 and TRBJ1-6, with D possibly matching TRBD1 (5 bases). The germline V and J ends were trimmed by 5 bases and 0 bases, with 11 bases remaining between them. Germline V CDR1 and CDR2: LNHNV, YYDKDF (reference sequence). CDR3 length: 16 amino acids. Written as DNA, the CDR3 is TGTGCCACCAGCCGAGGGGAGATCTCCTATAATTCACCCCTCCACTTT. This translates into CATSRGEISYNSPLHF.

This chain uses TRBV13 with TRBJ2-2; 12 nucleotides align to TRBD2. V lost 5 bases, J lost 9 bases, and 10 bases stayed unmatched. There are 16 residues in the CDR3. In germline, CDR1 is PRHDT, CDR2 FYEKMQ (reference sequence). The CDR3 spells CASSTRLAGEARELFF. CDR3 in DNA: TGTGCCAGCAGCACCCGACTAGCGGGAGAGGCGAGGGAGCTGTTTTTT.

A single count supports this clone. The rearrangement uses TRBV5-4 and TRBJ2-5, with 7 bases lining up with TRBD1. V lost 4 bases to trimming and J lost 2 bases; unmatched junction nucleotides: 2. The CDR3 runs 13 residues. Germline CDR1 reads SGHNT; CDR2 reads YYREEE (reference sequence). CDR3 nucleotides: TGTGCCAGCAGCCAGGGGGTACAAGAGACCCAGTACTTC. Its protein is CASSQGVQETQYF.

This clone was counted between two and nine times. The chain uses TRBV18 and TRBJ1-1; no clear D. Trimming removed 3 bases at V and 0 bases at J, with 17 bases between. The CDR3 consists of 17 residues. Germline CDR1 reads KGHSH; CDR2 reads LQKENI. The CDR3 DNA follows: TGTGCCAGCTCACCCGTACGGGATCCGACTATGAACACTGAAGCTTTCTTT. Translated: CASSPVRDPTMNTEAFF.

In this sample, this clone turned up a few times. The V call is TRBV29-1, the J call TRBJ2-2, with 7 nucleotides matching TRBD2. This CDR3 comprises 15 residues. The germline V gene has CDR1 SQVTM and CDR2 ANQGSEA. V lost 6 bases and J lost 3; bases outside the gene matches: 10. This CDR3 is CSVGGTKTYTGELFF. The CDR3 DNA is TGCAGCGTGGGAGGGACCAAGACATACACCGGGGAGCTGTTTTTT.

This clone was detected only a few times. The chain combines TRBV7-8 with TRBJ1-5; D not certain. This CDR3 contains 14 residues. Looked up from germline, CDR1 is SGHVS and CDR2 is FQNEAQ. The germline V and J ends were trimmed by 6 bases and 2 bases, with 11 bases remaining between them. Here the CDR3 DNA reads TGTGCCAGCAGTCGTTCTGAGGGCAATCAGCCCCAGCATTTT. Protein sequence: CASSRSEGNQPQHF.

The rearrangement joins TRBV6-1 to TRBJ2-5, with TRBD2 identical over 9 bases. Germline loops: CDR1 MNHNS, CDR2 SASEGT. The junction had 15 bases not matched to a gene; V was cut back by 2 bases and J by 2 bases. The CDR3 is 19 residues long. CDR3 DNA: TGTGCCAGCAGTGAACGCACCGGGACTAGCAGCACAAAACAAGAGACCCAGTACTTC. Encoded protein: CASSERTGTSSTKQETQYF.

This clone was detected ten times or more. The sample contains more than one DNA sequence encoding this CDR3. The rearrangement links TRBV18 to TRBJ1-2; no clear D. Trimming pared 0 bases from V and 6 bases from J, leaving 8 bases between. This CDR3 is 13 amino acids long. The germline V gene has CDR1 KGHSH and CDR2 LQKENI. This CDR3 reads CASSPPVGDGYTF. The CDR3 region has the DNA TGTGCCAGCTCACCACCGGTCGGAGATGGCTACACCTTC.

This clone has a single count. V gene TRBV6-6 combines with J gene TRBJ1-1; possible D gene TRBD1, 6 bases. CDR1 is MNHNY, CDR2 SVGAGI, per germline (reference sequence). V dropped 2 bases and J dropped 6 bases, with 13 bases sitting between them. This CDR3 is built from 14 residues. Here the CDR3 DNA reads TGTGCCAGCAGTTACACACAGGGCGCGCCTGAAGCTTTCTTT. It yields the protein CASSYTQGAPEAFF.

This chain links TRBV9 with TRBJ2-3; D is possibly TRBD1 or TRBD2 (7 bases each). The CDR3 totals 16 residues. Germline lookup yields CDR1 SGDLS and CDR2 YYNGEE. The germline V and J ends were trimmed by 4 bases and 2 bases, with 17 bases remaining between them. The CDR3 DNA is TGTGCCAGCAGCCAGTGGGGGGGACAGCACACAGATACGCAGTATTTT. This gives the protein CASSQWGGQHTDTQYF.

V gene TRBV11-3 combines with J gene TRBJ2-2; D call uncertain. The CDR3 is 11 amino acids. Per the germline V gene, CDR1 is SGHNT and CDR2 is YENEEA. The germline V and J ends were trimmed by 6 bases and 4 bases, with 3 bases remaining between them. CDR3 sequence reads: CASRGTGELFF. In DNA, the CDR3 is TGTGCCAGCAGGGGCACCGGGGAGCTGTTTTTT. The complete variable domain, with remaining parts taken from reference TRBV11-3 and TRBJ2-2, reads EAGVVQSPRYKIIEKKQPVAFWCNPISGHNTLYWYLQNLGQGPELLIRYENEEAVDDSQLPKDRFSAERLKGVDSTLKIQPAELGDSAVYLCASRGTGELFFGEGSRLTVL.

The gene calls are TRBV18 and TRBJ2-2; TRBD1 might be the D (5 bases). With 1 base removed from V and 5 bases from J, the gap between germline ends came to 8 bases. The CDR3 has 14 amino acids. Germline lookup yields CDR1 KGHSH and CDR2 LQKENI. Here the CDR3 reads CASSPLAGTGELFF. The CDR3, as DNA: TGTGCCAGCTCACCACTCGCAGGGACCGGGGAGCTGTTTTTT.

This clone appeared a few times. The same CDR3 arises from other DNA sequences in this sample as well. The chain employs TRBV5-1 and TRBJ2-2; 9 nucleotides line up with TRBD2. CDR3 size: 16 residues. With 2 bases clipped from V and 2 bases from J, the junction kept 4 bases outside the gene matches. The V gene's germline CDR1 is SGHRS and CDR2 YFSETQ. In DNA, the CDR3 is TGCGCCAGCAGCTTAAGGCTAGCGGGAAACACCGGGGAGCTGTTTTTT. Its protein product is CASSLRLAGNTGELFF.